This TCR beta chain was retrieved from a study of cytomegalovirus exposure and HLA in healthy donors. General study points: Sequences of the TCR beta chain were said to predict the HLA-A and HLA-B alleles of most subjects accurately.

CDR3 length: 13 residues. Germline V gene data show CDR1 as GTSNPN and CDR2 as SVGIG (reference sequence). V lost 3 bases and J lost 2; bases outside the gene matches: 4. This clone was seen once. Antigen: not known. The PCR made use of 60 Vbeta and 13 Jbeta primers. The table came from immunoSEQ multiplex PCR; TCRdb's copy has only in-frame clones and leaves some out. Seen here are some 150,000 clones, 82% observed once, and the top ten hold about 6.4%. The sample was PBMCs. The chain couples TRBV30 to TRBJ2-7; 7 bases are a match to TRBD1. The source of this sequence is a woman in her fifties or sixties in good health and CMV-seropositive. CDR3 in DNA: TGTGCCTGGAGCCCCGGGACAGCCTACGAGCAGTACTTC. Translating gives CAWSPGTAYEQYF.